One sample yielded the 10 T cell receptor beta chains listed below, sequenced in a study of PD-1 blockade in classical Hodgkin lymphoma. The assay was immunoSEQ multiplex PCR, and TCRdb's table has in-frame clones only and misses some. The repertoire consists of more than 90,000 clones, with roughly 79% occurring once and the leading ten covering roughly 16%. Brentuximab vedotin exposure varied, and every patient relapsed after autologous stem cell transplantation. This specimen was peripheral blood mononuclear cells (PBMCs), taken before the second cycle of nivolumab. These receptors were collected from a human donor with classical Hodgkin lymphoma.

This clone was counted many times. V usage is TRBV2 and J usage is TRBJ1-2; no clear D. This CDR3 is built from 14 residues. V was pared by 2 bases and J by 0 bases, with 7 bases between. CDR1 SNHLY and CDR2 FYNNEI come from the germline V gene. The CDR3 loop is CASSEPGANYGYTF. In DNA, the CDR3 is TGTGCCAGCAGTGAACCAGGCGCTAACTATGGCTACACCTTC.

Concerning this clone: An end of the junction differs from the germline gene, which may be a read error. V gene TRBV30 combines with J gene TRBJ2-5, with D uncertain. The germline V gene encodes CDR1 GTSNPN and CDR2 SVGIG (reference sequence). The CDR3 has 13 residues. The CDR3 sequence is CAWSVRAGVPQHF. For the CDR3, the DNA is TGTGCCTGGAGTGTAAGGGCAGGCGTTCCTCAGCACTTC.

CDR3 amino acids: CSASYGYTF. The CDR3 DNA reads as TGCAGTGCGTCCTATGGCTACACCTTC. The chain recombines TRBV20-1 with TRBJ1-2; D not certain. Trimming took off 6 bases at V and 4 bases at J, with 3 bases between the two ends. CDR1 is DFQATT, CDR2 SNEGSKA, per germline (reference sequence). The CDR3 has 9 residues.

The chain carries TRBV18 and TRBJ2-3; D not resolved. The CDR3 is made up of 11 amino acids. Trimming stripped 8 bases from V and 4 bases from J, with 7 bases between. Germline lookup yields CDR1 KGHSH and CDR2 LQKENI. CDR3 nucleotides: TGTGCCAGCGCCAATCCAGATACGCAGTATTTT. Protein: CASANPDTQYF.

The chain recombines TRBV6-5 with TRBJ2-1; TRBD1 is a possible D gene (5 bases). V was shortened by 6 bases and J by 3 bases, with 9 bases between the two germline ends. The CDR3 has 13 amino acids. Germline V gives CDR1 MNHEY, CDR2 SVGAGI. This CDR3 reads CASSRDSYNEQFF. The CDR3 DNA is TGTGCCAGCAGCCGAGACAGCTACAATGAGCAGTTCTTC.

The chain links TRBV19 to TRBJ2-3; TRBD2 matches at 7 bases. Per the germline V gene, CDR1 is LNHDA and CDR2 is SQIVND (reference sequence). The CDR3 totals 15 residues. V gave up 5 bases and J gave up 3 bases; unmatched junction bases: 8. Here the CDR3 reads CASSAPGGRTDTQYF. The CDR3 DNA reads TGTGCCAGTAGTGCCCCGGGGGGAAGGACAGATACGCAGTATTTT. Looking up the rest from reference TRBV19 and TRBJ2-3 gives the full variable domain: DGGITQSPKYLFRKEGQNVTLSCEQNLNHDAMYWYRQDPGQGLRLIYYSQIVNDFQKGDIAEGYSVSREKKESFPLTVTSAQKNPTAFYLCASSAPGGRTDTQYFGPGTRLTVL.

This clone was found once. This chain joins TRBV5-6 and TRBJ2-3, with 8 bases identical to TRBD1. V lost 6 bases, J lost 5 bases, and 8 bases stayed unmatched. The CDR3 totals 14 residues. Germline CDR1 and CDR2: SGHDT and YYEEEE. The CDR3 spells CASTWTGLGDTQYF. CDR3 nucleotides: TGTGCCAGCACCTGGACAGGGCTGGGAGATACGCAGTATTTT.

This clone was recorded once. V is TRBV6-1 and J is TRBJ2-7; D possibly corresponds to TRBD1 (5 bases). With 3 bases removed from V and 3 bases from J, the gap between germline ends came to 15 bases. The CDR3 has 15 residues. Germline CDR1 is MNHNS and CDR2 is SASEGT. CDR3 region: CASSDGPTAYYEQYF. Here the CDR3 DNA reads TGTGCCAGCAGTGATGGTCCGACAGCCTACTACGAGCAGTACTTC.

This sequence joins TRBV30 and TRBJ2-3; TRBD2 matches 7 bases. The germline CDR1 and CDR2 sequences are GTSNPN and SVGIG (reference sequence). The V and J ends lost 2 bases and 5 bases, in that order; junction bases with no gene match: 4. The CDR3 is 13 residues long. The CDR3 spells CAWSLAVGDTQYF. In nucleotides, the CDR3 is TGTGCCTGGAGTCTAGCGGTCGGAGATACGCAGTATTTT. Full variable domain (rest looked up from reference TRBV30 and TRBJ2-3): SQTIHQWPATLVQPVGSPLSLECTVEGTSNPNLYWYRQAAGRGLQLLFYSVGIGQISSEVPQNLSASRPQDRQFILSSKKLLLSDSGFYLCAWSLAVGDTQYFGPGTRLTVL.

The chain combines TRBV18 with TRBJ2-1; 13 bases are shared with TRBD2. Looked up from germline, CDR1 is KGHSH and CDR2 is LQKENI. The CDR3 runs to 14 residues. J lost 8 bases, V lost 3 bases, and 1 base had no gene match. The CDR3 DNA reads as TGTGCCAGCTCACCGGGACTAGCGGGACATGAGCAGTTCTTC. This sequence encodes CASSPGLAGHEQFF.